Listed below are T cell receptor beta chains from one sample, sequenced in a study of chemoradiotherapy in HPV16-positive cancers. TCRdb's table, derived via immunoSEQ multiplex PCR, lists solely in-frame clones and lacks some. In the table there are about 10,000 clones, about 82% of which are singletons. The material sequenced was blood, taken from a patient who underwent chemoradiotherapy. The receptors were gathered from a human donor with HPV-associated anogenital cancer. The CDR3 runs from the conserved cysteine through the conserved F or W. The D gene is left open where the match is weak. The size field is filled for only some rows; it gives once, few, many or a size class.

CDR3nt: TGCGCCAGCAGCCAAGTGGGGACAGGAGGAGAAAAACTGTTTTTT
CDR3aa: CASSQVGTGGEKLFF
j_gene: TRBJ1-4
d_gene: TRBD1
v_gene: TRBV4-3
abundance: .
len: 15

CDR3nt: TGTGCCAGTAACAGCTTGAACACTGAAGCTTTCTTT
CDR3aa: CASNSLNTEAFF
j_gene: TRBJ1-1
d_gene: .
v_gene: TRBV19
abundance: .
len: 12

CDR3nt: TGTGCCAGCAGCTTAAACACAGATGGCTACACCTTC
CDR3aa: CASSLNTDGYTF
j_gene: TRBJ1-2
d_gene: .
v_gene: TRBV7-8
abundance: .
len: 12

CDR3nt: TGTGCCAGCAGTGAAACGGCTTATGGCTACACCTTC
CDR3aa: CASSETAYGYTF
j_gene: TRBJ1-2
d_gene: .
v_gene: TRBV6-1
abundance: .
len: 12

CDR3nt: TGCGCCAGCTCGGGTGCCGCGGCGGGGTATGGCTACACCTTC
CDR3aa: CASSGAAAGYGYTF
j_gene: TRBJ1-2
d_gene: .
v_gene: TRBV5-1
abundance: few
len: 14

CDR3nt: TGTGCCAGCAGCCACGGTGGGCACAATGAGCAGTTCTTC
CDR3aa: CASSHGGHNEQFF
j_gene: TRBJ2-1
d_gene: .
v_gene: TRBV14
abundance: .
len: 13

CDR3nt: TGTGCCAGCAGTTCGGAGGGAGGCTCCTACAATGAGCAGTTCTTC
CDR3aa: CASSSEGGSYNEQFF
j_gene: TRBJ2-1
d_gene: .
v_gene: TRBV11-2
abundance: .
len: 15

CDR3nt: TGTGCCAGCAACCCCACCGGGTTCCTAAGTGGGGAGCTGTTTTTT
CDR3aa: CASNPTGFLSGELFF
j_gene: TRBJ2-2
d_gene: .
v_gene: TRBV5-8
abundance: .
len: 15

CDR3nt: TGTGCCGCCGACGGAGGGCAGGGCTCTGATCCCCAGCATTTT
CDR3aa: CAADGGQGSDPQHF
j_gene: TRBJ1-5
d_gene: .
v_gene: TRBV10-3
abundance: .
len: 14

CDR3nt: TGCAGCGTTGAATGGTCCACAGGCTACCAAGCTTTCTTT
CDR3aa: CSVEWSTGYQAFF
j_gene: TRBJ1-1
d_gene: .
v_gene: TRBV29-1
abundance: .
len: 13

CDR3nt: TGTGCCAGCAGTTCCGGGGTCTGGTACACTGAAGCTTTCTTT
CDR3aa: CASSSGVWYTEAFF
j_gene: TRBJ1-1
d_gene: .
v_gene: TRBV27
abundance: few
len: 14

CDR3nt: TGCGCCAGCAGTGCGGCGGGGGGGGTCACAGATACGCAGTATTTT
CDR3aa: CASSAAGGVTDTQYF
j_gene: TRBJ2-3
d_gene: TRBD2
v_gene: TRBV10-1
abundance: .
len: 15

CDR3nt: TGTGCCAGCAGTGTAACGGGGAGCCAAGAGACCCAGTACTTC
CDR3aa: CASSVTGSQETQYF
j_gene: TRBJ2-5
d_gene: .
v_gene: TRBV6-1
abundance: .
len: 14

CDR3nt: TGTGCCAGCAGCTTAACGGGGACAGCTAACACTGAAGCTTTCTTT
CDR3aa: CASSLTGTANTEAFF
j_gene: TRBJ1-1
d_gene: TRBD1
v_gene: TRBV7-3
abundance: .
len: 15

CDR3nt: TGTGCCAGCAGCCGGGACAGGGACGAGGAAAAACTGTTTTTT
CDR3aa: CASSRDRDEEKLFF
j_gene: TRBJ1-4
d_gene: TRBD1
v_gene: TRBV11-2
abundance: .
len: 14

CDR3nt: TGTGCCAGTAGTATCGCGGGGGCCAGCTCCTACGAGCAGTACTTC
CDR3aa: CASSIAGASSYEQYF
j_gene: TRBJ2-7
d_gene: .
v_gene: TRBV19
abundance: once
len: 15

CDR3nt: TGTGCCAGTACCCAGGGACAGGGGTTCGGCTCACCCCTCCACTTT
CDR3aa: CASTQGQGFGSPLHF
j_gene: TRBJ1-6
d_gene: TRBD1
v_gene: TRBV19
abundance: .
len: 15

CDR3nt: TGTGCCAGCAGACCCTTAACAGGTCCGAGCGATGAGCAGTTCTTC
CDR3aa: CASRPLTGPSDEQFF
j_gene: TRBJ2-1
d_gene: .
v_gene: TRBV27
abundance: .
len: 15

CDR3nt: TGCGCCAGCAGCCAAGGCCCGGACAGGACCTACAATGAGCAGTTCTTC
CDR3aa: CASSQGPDRTYNEQFF
j_gene: TRBJ2-1
d_gene: TRBD1
v_gene: TRBV4-1
abundance: .
len: 16

CDR3nt: TGTGCCAGCAGCTTGGGGGGGGGCCCCTATGGCTACACCTTC
CDR3aa: CASSLGGGPYGYTF
j_gene: TRBJ1-2
d_gene: .
v_gene: TRBV5-6
abundance: once
len: 14

CDR3nt: TGTGCCAGCAGTGGCAGGGGGCGAGGAGATACGCAGTATTTT
CDR3aa: CASSGRGRGDTQYF
j_gene: TRBJ2-3
d_gene: TRBD1
v_gene: TRBV6-5
abundance: once
len: 14

CDR3nt: TGCGCCAGCAGCCAAGACCCCCTATCCGAACGTCAAGGCGCTCGGGCTTTCTTT
CDR3aa: CASSQDPLSERQGARAFF
j_gene: TRBJ1-1
d_gene: .
v_gene: TRBV4-1
abundance: .
len: 18

CDR3nt: TGTGCCACCGGCCGTTCAACTAATGAAAAACTGTTTTTT
CDR3aa: CATGRSTNEKLFF
j_gene: TRBJ1-4
d_gene: .
v_gene: TRBV15
abundance: .
len: 13

CDR3nt: TGCGCCAGCAGCTTGGGATTTGGGGGCTGGTACGAGCAGTACTTC
CDR3aa: CASSLGFGGWYEQYF
j_gene: TRBJ2-7
d_gene: .
v_gene: TRBV5-1
abundance: .
len: 15

CDR3nt: TGTGCCAGCAGCTACCGGAGCTCCTATAATTCACCCCTCCACTTT
CDR3aa: CASSYRSSYNSPLHF
j_gene: TRBJ1-6
d_gene: .
v_gene: TRBV11-2
abundance: .
len: 15

CDR3nt: TGTGCCAGCAGCCCCGATAACTATGGCTACACCTTC
CDR3aa: CASSPDNYGYTF
j_gene: TRBJ1-2
d_gene: .
v_gene: TRBV5-8
abundance: .
len: 12

CDR3nt: TGTGCCAGCAAATGGGCAGGTAACACCGGGGAGCTGTTTTTT
CDR3aa: CASKWAGNTGELFF
j_gene: TRBJ2-2
d_gene: .
v_gene: TRBV2
abundance: .
len: 14

CDR3nt: TGTGCCAGCAGCGACCGACTACGGCCGGAGAAGGAGCAGTTCTTC
CDR3aa: CASSDRLRPEKEQFF
j_gene: TRBJ2-1
d_gene: .
v_gene: TRBV5-4
abundance: .
len: 15

CDR3nt: TGTGCCAGCAGCTTGAAAGGACAGGGGATCGAATATGGCTACACCTTC
CDR3aa: CASSLKGQGIEYGYTF
j_gene: TRBJ1-2
d_gene: TRBD1
v_gene: TRBV5-6
abundance: .
len: 16

CDR3nt: TGTGCCACGTTCCTACTAGCGGGGGCGCTCACAGATACGCAGTATTTT
CDR3aa: CATFLLAGALTDTQYF
j_gene: TRBJ2-3
d_gene: TRBD2
v_gene: TRBV28
abundance: .
len: 16

CDR3nt: TGTGCCAGCAGCCCCGAGGTGACAGGGGTCCCCATAGGATACGAGCAGTACTTC
CDR3aa: CASSPEVTGVPIGYEQYF
j_gene: TRBJ2-7
d_gene: TRBD1
v_gene: TRBV7-9
abundance: .
len: 18

CDR3nt: TGTGCCAGCAGCTTAGACAGGGGTGCCGGCTACACCTTC
CDR3aa: CASSLDRGAGYTF
j_gene: TRBJ1-2
d_gene: TRBD1
v_gene: TRBV7-8
abundance: .
len: 13

CDR3nt: TGTGCCAGCAGTGAAGATCTGGGGACGAGGGGTAGCGAGACCCAGTACTTC
CDR3aa: CASSEDLGTRGSETQYF
j_gene: TRBJ2-5
d_gene: .
v_gene: TRBV2
abundance: .
len: 17

CDR3nt: TGTGCCAGCAGCTTAGCCGGGACACTCGGAAACACCATATATTTT
CDR3aa: CASSLAGTLGNTIYF
j_gene: TRBJ1-3
d_gene: .
v_gene: TRBV7-2
abundance: .
len: 15

CDR3nt: TGTGCCAGCATCCGAGGAAGGTCAACTAATGAAAAACTGTTTTTT
CDR3aa: CASIRGRSTNEKLFF
j_gene: TRBJ1-4
d_gene: .
v_gene: TRBV2
abundance: .
len: 15

CDR3nt: TGTGCCATCAGTGAGGGGGACAGGGCCAATCAGCCCCAGCATTTT
CDR3aa: CAISEGDRANQPQHF
j_gene: TRBJ1-5
d_gene: TRBD1
v_gene: TRBV10-3
abundance: once
len: 15

CDR3nt: TGTGCCTGGAGTTTCGGGCGGAGCTCTGGAAACACCATATATTTT
CDR3aa: CAWSFGRSSGNTIYF
j_gene: TRBJ1-3
d_gene: .
v_gene: TRBV30
abundance: .
len: 15

CDR3nt: TGTGCCAGCAGCTTGGGGCGTGAAGCTTTCTTT
CDR3aa: CASSLGREAFF
j_gene: TRBJ1-1
d_gene: .
v_gene: TRBV5-4
abundance: .
len: 11

CDR3nt: TGTGCCAGCAGTGAAGTGGACAGGGAGTCCAATGAGCAGTTCTTC
CDR3aa: CASSEVDRESNEQFF
j_gene: TRBJ2-1
d_gene: TRBD1
v_gene: TRBV6-1
abundance: .
len: 15

CDR3nt: TGTGCCAGCAGCCCCAGGCGGTCTGGGGCCAACGTCCTGACTTTC
CDR3aa: CASSPRRSGANVLTF
j_gene: TRBJ2-6
d_gene: .
v_gene: TRBV6-5
abundance: .
len: 15

CDR3nt: TGTGCCAGCAGCGGCACAGGGACAGGGGAGGAAAAACTGTTTTTT
CDR3aa: CASSGTGTGEEKLFF
j_gene: TRBJ1-4
d_gene: TRBD1
v_gene: TRBV6-6
abundance: .
len: 15

CDR3nt: TGCGCCAGCAGCCTATCGGGCGGTGGAAACACCATATATTTT
CDR3aa: CASSLSGGGNTIYF
j_gene: TRBJ1-3
d_gene: .
v_gene: TRBV4-1
abundance: once
len: 14

CDR3nt: TGTGCCAGCAGCTTGAGACGGGGGGGCTCCTACGAGCAGTACTTC
CDR3aa: CASSLRRGGSYEQYF
j_gene: TRBJ2-7
d_gene: TRBD2
v_gene: TRBV11-1
abundance: .
len: 15

CDR3nt: TGTGCCAGCAGTTACACAGGGAGGGGAGAGACCCAGTACTTC
CDR3aa: CASSYTGRGETQYF
j_gene: TRBJ2-5
d_gene: .
v_gene: TRBV6-6
abundance: .
len: 14

CDR3nt: TGTGCCAGTAGGTCAGGTACAGGGTGGAATCAGCCCCAGCATTTT
CDR3aa: CASRSGTGWNQPQHF
j_gene: TRBJ1-5
d_gene: .
v_gene: TRBV19
abundance: .
len: 15

CDR3nt: TGTGCCAGCAGCTTAGGGCAGGGGGTAAACGAGCAGTACTTC
CDR3aa: CASSLGQGVNEQYF
j_gene: TRBJ2-7
d_gene: TRBD1
v_gene: TRBV7-9
abundance: .
len: 14

CDR3nt: TGCGCCAGCAGCTTGGGGGAGCTTACTGAGCAGTTCTTC
CDR3aa: CASSLGELTEQFF
j_gene: TRBJ2-1
d_gene: .
v_gene: TRBV5-1
abundance: .
len: 13

CDR3nt: TGTGCCAGCAGCCCCCAGGGGGCGCGGGGCACCGGGGAGCTGTTTTTT
CDR3aa: CASSPQGARGTGELFF
j_gene: TRBJ2-2
d_gene: TRBD1
v_gene: TRBV13
abundance: .
len: 16

CDR3nt: TGTGCCAGCTCACCACAAAGTCCCCAGGGCACCTACGAGCAGTACTTC
CDR3aa: CASSPQSPQGTYEQYF
j_gene: TRBJ2-7
d_gene: .
v_gene: TRBV18
abundance: .
len: 16

CDR3nt: TGTGCCAGGGGAGCGGCAACTAATGAAAAACTGTTTTTT
CDR3aa: CARGAATNEKLFF
j_gene: TRBJ1-4
d_gene: .
v_gene: TRBV2
abundance: .
len: 13

CDR3nt: TGTGCCAGCAGAATTGGCGGGGGGGTATCAGACGAGCAGTACTTC
CDR3aa: CASRIGGGVSDEQYF
j_gene: TRBJ2-7
d_gene: TRBD2
v_gene: TRBV5-6
abundance: .
len: 15

CDR3nt: TGTGCCAGCAGTTTTAACAGGGGTGACACTGAAGCTTTCTTT
CDR3aa: CASSFNRGDTEAFF
j_gene: TRBJ1-1
d_gene: TRBD1
v_gene: TRBV27
abundance: .
len: 14

CDR3nt: TGTGCCTGGAGCCAGACAGAGATCCATCAGCCCCAGCATTTT
CDR3aa: CAWSQTEIHQPQHF
j_gene: TRBJ1-5
d_gene: .
v_gene: TRBV30
abundance: once
len: 14

CDR3nt: TGCGCCAGCAGCACCCAGATCAAACAGAGACCCACTGAAGCTTTCTTT
CDR3aa: CASSTQIKQRPTEAFF
j_gene: TRBJ1-1
d_gene: .
v_gene: TRBV5-1
abundance: .
len: 16

CDR3nt: TGCAGCGTTGGGGGAATTCCCGGGACAGCTAACTATGGCTACACCTTC
CDR3aa: CSVGGIPGTANYGYTF
j_gene: TRBJ1-2
d_gene: TRBD1
v_gene: TRBV29-1
abundance: .
len: 16

CDR3nt: TGTGCCAGCAGTTACACGGGAGGATATAGCAATCAGCCCCAGCATTTT
CDR3aa: CASSYTGGYSNQPQHF
j_gene: TRBJ1-5
d_gene: .
v_gene: TRBV6-6
abundance: .
len: 16

CDR3nt: TGTGCCAGCAGGGGCGCCACCTACGAGCAGTACTTC
CDR3aa: CASRGATYEQYF
j_gene: TRBJ2-7
d_gene: .
v_gene: TRBV6-5
abundance: .
len: 12

CDR3nt: TGTGCCAGCACCCCCTATGGTGCGGCAGAGACCCAGTACTTC
CDR3aa: CASTPYGAAETQYF
j_gene: TRBJ2-5
d_gene: .
v_gene: TRBV6-1
abundance: .
len: 14